What follows are 32 T cell receptor beta chains derived from one specimen sequenced in a study of T cell therapy after organ transplantation. The data were produced by immunoSEQ multiplex PCR, yet TCRdb's version contains in-frame clones alone and is incomplete. This table holds over a thousand clones, about three quarters found once. Regarding time point: 20-29 weeks after completion of therapy. These receptors lack a known antigen. The material sequenced was CD8+ T cells from blood, taken after autologous CMV-specific T cell therapy. The receptors were sampled from a human patient who had received a solid organ transplant and had CMV disease. Some T cells could come from the graft donor.

The rearrangement uses TRBV2 and TRBJ2-3; TRBD2 agrees at 7 bases. The CDR3 is made up of 15 amino acids. The V segment lost 6 bases and the J segment 4 bases; nucleotides outside the gene matches: 10. Per germline, CDR1 SNHLY and CDR2 FYNNEI. The CDR3 spells CASRPGGLGADTQYF. DNA for the CDR3: TGTGCCAGCAGGCCGGGGGGACTGGGGGCAGATACGCAGTATTTT.

The chain joins TRBV7-9 to TRBJ2-5; D tentatively fits TRBD1 or TRBD2 (5 bases each). From germline, CDR1 is SEHNR and CDR2 FQNEAQ (reference sequence). This CDR3 is 17 amino acids long. The ends were cut back, 1 base at V and 2 bases at J, with 17 bases in the middle. The CDR3 coding sequence is TGTGCCAGCAGCTTAGGATATGGGACCCCTGGGCAAGAGACCCAGTACTTC. Protein sequence: CASSLGYGTPGQETQYF.

The gene calls are TRBV19 and TRBJ1-4; possibly TRBD1 for D (5 bases). The V end lost 3 bases, the J end lost 5 bases, and 13 bases lay between the germline ends. The CDR3 consists of 15 residues. Looked up from germline, CDR1 is LNHDA and CDR2 is SQIVND (reference sequence). In DNA, the CDR3 is TGTGCCAGTAGTATGACCGGGACGGAAAATGAAAAACTGTTTTTT. Its protein is CASSMTGTENEKLFF.

The table lists this clone with a few counts. V usage is TRBV7-9 and J usage is TRBJ2-1; 8 nucleotides align to TRBD2. The germline V gene has CDR1 SEHNR and CDR2 FQNEAQ (reference sequence). This CDR3 comprises 15 residues. V was pared by 3 bases and J by 6 bases, with 7 bases of the junction left unmatched. CDR3 protein: CASSFRAGAGNEQFF. The CDR3 bases are TGTGCCAGCAGCTTCCGAGCGGGAGCGGGCAATGAGCAGTTCTTC.

The J gene is TRBJ1-3, the V gene TRBV6-8, with D unclear. The CDR3 extends over 10 amino acids. Germline V lookup: CDR1 MNHGY, CDR2 SAAAGT. V lost 11 bases and J lost 2, with 4 bases in between. The CDR3: CAAAGNTIYF. The CDR3, as DNA: TGTGCCGCTGCTGGAAACACCATATATTTT.

This clone was seen just once. The chain links TRBV5-1 to TRBJ2-1, with TRBD2 identical over 8 bases. Unmatched junction bases numbered 3, after V lost 4 bases and J lost 3 bases. CDR1 and CDR2 from the germline V gene are SGHRS and YFSETQ. The CDR3 spans 14 residues. The CDR3 sequence: CASSPAGVYNEQFF. In DNA form, the CDR3 reads TGCGCCAGCAGCCCAGCGGGGGTCTACAATGAGCAGTTCTTC. Filled out from reference TRBV5-1 and TRBJ2-1, the complete variable domain reads KAGVTQTPRYLIKTRGQQVTLSCSPISGHRSVSWYQQTPGQGLQFLFEYFSETQRNKGNFPGRFSGRQFSNSRSEMNVSTLELGDSALYLCASSPAGVYNEQFFGPGTRLTVL.

This clone has a single count. V and J are TRBV19 and TRBJ1-5, with 8 nucleotides matching TRBD1. The CDR3 totals 17 residues. Germline V CDR1 and CDR2: LNHDA, SQIVND (reference sequence). The V and J ends lost 3 bases and 0 bases, in that order; junction bases with no gene match: 7. CDR3 nucleotides: TGTGCCAGTAGTATTGGTCAGGGGGCTTATAGCAATCAGCCCCAGCATTTT. Encoded protein: CASSIGQGAYSNQPQHF.

The CDR3 region has the DNA TGTGCCAGCAGTTTCGCGGGAGGGTGGAATGAGCAGTTCTTC. This translates into CASSFAGGWNEQFF. The chain carries TRBV28 and TRBJ2-1; TRBD2 matches 9 bases. CDR3 length equals 14 residues. After removal of 3 bases from V and 7 bases from J, the junction contained 4 bases not matched to a gene. The germline gives CDR1 MDHEN, CDR2 SYDVKM.

V usage is TRBV29-1 and J usage is TRBJ2-3; tentatively, D is TRBD1 (6 bases). The V gene's germline CDR1 is SQVTM and CDR2 ANQGSEA. The V and J ends lost 8 bases and 5 bases respectively, with 17 bases between them. CDR3 length: 13 residues. Written as DNA, the CDR3 is TGCAGCTCAGAAGGGGGAGTTGGAGATACGCAGTATTTT. Its protein product is CSSEGGVGDTQYF.

The sample holds one count of this clone. The chain recombines TRBV19 with TRBJ2-1; no clear D. This CDR3 is built from 13 residues. With 3 bases removed from V and 6 bases from J, the gap between germline ends came to 9 bases. Per the germline V gene, CDR1 is LNHDA and CDR2 is SQIVND (reference sequence). CDR3 in DNA: TGTGCCAGTAGTATCGCGACTGTCAATGAGCAGTTCTTC. It yields the protein CASSIATVNEQFF.

This clone showed up just a few times. For the CDR3, the DNA is TGTGCCAGCAGCCCGGGGACAGGGTGGGATGAAGCTTTCTTT. Its translation: CASSPGTGWDEAFF. The chain employs TRBV9 and TRBJ1-1; 9 positions agree with TRBD1. Germline V gene data show CDR1 as SGDLS and CDR2 as YYNGEE. With 4 bases clipped from V and 7 bases from J, the junction kept 8 bases outside the gene matches. This CDR3 contains 14 residues. Looking up the rest from reference TRBV9 and TRBJ1-1 gives the full variable domain: DSGVTQTPKHLITATGQRVTLRCSPRSGDLSVYWYQQSLDQGLQFLIQYYNGEERAKGNILERFSAQQFPDLHSELNLSSLELGDSALYFCASSPGTGWDEAFFGQGTRLTVV.

The rearrangement uses TRBV7-9 and TRBJ2-5; weak D call: TRBD2 (5 bases). Germline CDR1 SEHNR, CDR2 FQNEAQ (reference sequence). This CDR3 has 13 residues. Between the trimmed V and J ends, which lost 1 base and 5 bases, there was a span of 8 bases. The CDR3 DNA follows: TGTGCCAGCAGCTTAGAGGGAGAGGAGACCCAGTACTTC. Translation gives CASSLEGEETQYF.

CDR3 loop: CASSWTSGVSYEQYF. The CDR3, as DNA: TGCGCCAGCAGCTGGACTAGCGGAGTCAGCTACGAGCAGTACTTC. V is TRBV5-1 and J is TRBJ2-7; 10 bases align to TRBD2. The CDR3 sequence is 15 residues long. J gave up 3 bases and V 3 bases, and 6 bases lay outside the gene matches. The germline V gene encodes CDR1 SGHRS and CDR2 YFSETQ.

CDR3 coding DNA: TGTGCCAGCACCTCGACAGGCCACTATGGCTACACCTTC. Its translation: CASTSTGHYGYTF. This sequence joins TRBV6-8 and TRBJ1-2, with D possibly being TRBD1 (6 bases). The ends were cut back, 7 bases at V and 3 bases at J, with 12 bases in the middle. The germline gives CDR1 MNHGY, CDR2 SAAAGT. The CDR3 covers 13 residues.

The table lists this clone with a count of one. The chain has TRBV6-5 and TRBJ2-1, with D possibly being TRBD1 (6 bases). V was cut by 5 bases and J by 0 bases, with 11 bases left in between. This CDR3 spans 15 amino acids. Germline V CDR1 and CDR2: MNHEY, SVGAGI. The chain's CDR3 is CASSNRDNSYNEQFF. In DNA, the CDR3 is TGTGCCAGCAGTAACCGGGACAACTCCTACAATGAGCAGTTCTTC.

The rearrangement links TRBV9 to TRBJ2-5, with 11 bases matching TRBD2. The CDR3 loop spans 16 amino acids. Germline trimming cut 0 bases from V and 2 bases from J; bases unmatched to any gene: 3. The germline V gene encodes CDR1 SGDLS and CDR2 YYNGEE. CDR3 DNA sequence: TGTGCCAGCAGCGTAGTCTCTAGCGGGGGGCAAGAGACCCAGTACTTC. It specifies CASSVVSSGGQETQYF.

J is TRBJ1-2 and V is TRBV6-5; unclear D gene. The CDR3 runs 13 residues. Germline CDR1 and CDR2: MNHEY and SVGAGI. V was pared by 0 bases and J by 9 bases, with 11 bases between. CDR3 amino acids: CASSYSNSWSYTF. In DNA form, the CDR3 reads TGTGCCAGCAGTTACTCGAACAGTTGGAGCTACACCTTC.

This clone appeared a few times. V and J are TRBV30 and TRBJ2-6; tentative D call: TRBD1 (7 bases). Germline values: CDR1 GTSNPN, CDR2 SVGIG (reference sequence). The CDR3 contains 15 residues. Trimming took 3 bases from V and 8 from J, leaving 17 bases between them. The CDR3 region is CAWRDGGGESNVLTF. The DNA of the CDR3 is TGTGCCTGGAGAGACGGAGGGGGCGAGTCCAACGTCCTGACTTTC.

V gene TRBV4-1 combines with J gene TRBJ2-7; 8 bases fit TRBD1. Germline V gene data show CDR1 as MGHRA and CDR2 as YSYEKL. This CDR3 is 14 amino acids long. V was clipped by 6 bases and J by 1 base; unmatched bases: 5. CDR3 residues: CASSFDRGSYEQYF. Here the CDR3 DNA reads TGCGCCAGCAGTTTCGACAGGGGATCCTACGAGCAGTACTTC.

The gene calls are TRBV4-1 and TRBJ1-1, with a possible D match to TRBD1 (5 bases). The CDR3 is made up of 15 amino acids. Trimming shortened V by 3 bases and J by 1 base, and 12 bases separated the two germline ends. Germline CDR1 and CDR2: MGHRA and YSYEKL. The CDR3 region is CASSHSDGGNTEAFF. CDR3 in DNA: TGCGCCAGCAGCCACTCGGACGGGGGGAACACTGAAGCTTTCTTT.

The DNA for the CDR3 is TGTGCCAGCAGCTTCGGAGAGACCCAGTACTTC. Translation gives CASSFGETQYF. J is TRBJ2-5 and V is TRBV7-9; the D is unclear. The V end was cut by 3 bases, the J end by 4 bases, with 3 bases between. CDR1 SEHNR and CDR2 FQNEAQ come from the germline V gene (reference sequence). The CDR3 is 11 residues long.

The chain uses TRBV11-1 and TRBJ2-1; the D gene is possibly TRBD2 (6 bases). The CDR3 is 18 residues long. Looked up from germline, CDR1 is SGHAT and CDR2 is FQDESV (reference sequence). With 5 bases removed from V and 0 bases from J, the gap between germline ends came to 20 bases. The CDR3 here is CASSPSRGRQNSYNEQFF. The CDR3 coding sequence is TGTGCCAGCAGCCCTAGTCGGGGGAGGCAAAACTCCTACAATGAGCAGTTCTTC.

V is TRBV18 and J is TRBJ2-7; D gene unclear. V dropped 3 bases and J dropped 6 bases, with 12 bases sitting between them. Germline V gene sequence: CDR1 KGHSH, CDR2 LQKENI. CDR3 length: 13 amino acids. In nucleotides, the CDR3 is TGTGCCAGCTCACCGGGCGAAGGCGGCGAGCAGTACTTC. Translating it yields CASSPGEGGEQYF.

Details on this clone: At one end the junction does not follow the germline gene, possibly because of a read error. The rearrangement uses TRBV7-7 and TRBJ2-2, with 9 bases identical to TRBD1. The CDR3 has 13 residues. Germline V CDR1 and CDR2: SSHAT, FNYEAQ (reference sequence). CDR3 bases: TGTGCTAGCAGCCGACAGGGGGACGGGGAGCTGTTTTTT. It codes for CASSRQGDGELFF.

The chain links TRBV13 to TRBJ2-3, with D possibly TRBD2 on 5 matching bases. The V and J ends lost 2 bases and 2 bases respectively, with 11 bases between them. Germline lookup yields CDR1 PRHDT and CDR2 FYEKMQ (reference sequence). This CDR3 has 15 residues. The CDR3 sequence is CASSLSGISTDTQYF. The CDR3 DNA sequence: TGTGCCAGCAGCTTATCCGGGATTTCCACAGATACGCAGTATTTT.

This rearrangement joins TRBV2 to TRBJ1-1; 11 nucleotides align to TRBD1. Germline V gene sequence: CDR1 SNHLY, CDR2 FYNNEI. V trimming: 4 bases; J trimming: 0 bases; junction bases outside the gene matches: 10. The CDR3 extends over 18 amino acids. Here the CDR3 DNA reads TGTGCCAGCAGTGGACCATCCGGGACAGGGGGAATGAACACTGAAGCTTTCTTT. It codes for CASSGPSGTGGMNTEAFF.

This clone occurred a few times. V usage is TRBV11-2 and J usage is TRBJ2-7, with a possible D match to TRBD1 (5 bases). This CDR3 spans 13 amino acids. Trimming shortened V by 1 base and J by 3 bases, and 7 bases separated the two germline ends. Germline CDR1 reads SGHAT; CDR2 reads FQNNGV. For the CDR3, the DNA is TGTGCCAGCAGCTTAGGACAGCTCTACGAGCAGTACTTC. Translation: CASSLGQLYEQYF.

This clone was recorded a few times. The chain is built from TRBV4-1 and TRBJ1-1, with 7 bases lining up with TRBD1. Germline assignment: CDR1 MGHRA and CDR2 YSYEKL. J lost 6 bases, V lost 2 bases, and 9 bases had no gene match. CDR3 length equals 15 residues. The CDR3 loop reads CASSQTGDSGAEAFF. CDR3 in DNA: TGCGCCAGCAGCCAAACAGGGGACTCAGGGGCTGAAGCTTTCTTT.

The rearrangement joins TRBV19 to TRBJ1-6, with TRBD1 as a possible D gene (5 bases). Looked up from germline, CDR1 is LNHDA and CDR2 is SQIVND (reference sequence). The CDR3 consists of 12 residues. With 9 bases removed from V and 7 bases from J, the gap between germline ends came to 10 bases. The DNA of the CDR3 is TGTGCCAGCGGGGAGGGGAATTCACCCCTCCACTTT. Amino acid sequence: CASGEGNSPLHF.

V is TRBV19 and J is TRBJ2-2, with no clear D. This CDR3 is 13 amino acids long. The V end was cut by 5 bases, the J end by 7 bases, with 11 bases between. The germline CDR1 and CDR2 sequences are LNHDA and SQIVND (reference sequence). The CDR3 DNA follows: TGTGCCAGTAGTGCAGTGTGGTTCGGGGAGCTGTTTTTT. Amino acids: CASSAVWFGELFF.

This clone was seen once. The rearrangement uses TRBV7-9 and TRBJ1-1; D ambiguous. Trimming left V 6 bases short and J 2 bases short, with 10 bases between. This CDR3 comprises 13 residues. Germline V lookup: CDR1 SEHNR, CDR2 FQNEAQ (reference sequence). CDR3 nucleotides: TGTGCCAGCAGGAGGAAATTTAACACTGAAGCTTTCTTT. Encoded protein: CASRRKFNTEAFF.

This chain joins TRBV19 and TRBJ2-7, with D perhaps TRBD2 (6 bases). Germline CDR1 is LNHDA and CDR2 is SQIVND (reference sequence). The germline V and J ends were trimmed by 0 bases and 0 bases, with 12 bases remaining between them. The CDR3 covers 16 residues. In nucleotides, the CDR3 is TGTGCCAGTAGTATAGATGGAGGGGAGAGCTCCTACGAGCAGTACTTC. This sequence encodes CASSIDGGESSYEQYF.